This T cell receptor beta chain stems from a study of blood T cells in healthy people across ages. Study in general: Template switching recovered approximately one barcoded beta molecule for every two T cells.

This clonotype came up a few times. PCR was performed a second time for about 7 to 12 cycles using a sample-barcoded 5' primer and a J-beta primer mix. The template-switch adaptor was a 5' adaptor with 12 random nucleotides. It tagged each cDNA molecule. The study obtained at least 3 million CDR3-containing paired-end reads from every sample. A single record per CDR3 protein comes from TCRdb applying MiXCR to the 5' RACE reads. The sample lists some 790,000 distinct CDR3 sequences, more than 25% occurring once. Drawn from each donor were ten milliliters of peripheral blood. Material: blood. This sequence was found in a woman older than 75 in good health.

The CDR3: CASSFRGERGELFF. The CDR3 coding sequence is TGTGCCAGCAGTTTTAGAGGGGAGCGCGGGGAGCTGTTTTTT. The chain uses TRBV12-3 or TRBV12-4 and TRBJ2-2; the D call may be TRBD1 or TRBD2 (5 bases each). Trimming left V 3 bases short and J 7 bases short, with 12 bases between. CDR3 length: 14 amino acids.